Listed below are T cell receptor beta chains from one sample, sequenced in a study of OX40 agonist ivuxolimab in advanced cancers. TCRdb's table, derived via immunoSEQ multiplex PCR, lists solely in-frame clones and lacks some. The sample has nearly 80,000 clones, 84% seen once. The material was CD4+ or CD8+ T cells sorted from blood, obtained in a trial of the OX40 agonist ivuxolimab. These receptors were collected from an adult with an advanced solid tumor such as melanoma, head and neck, liver or kidney cancer. Both conserved end residues are part of each CDR3.

J: TRBJ1-2
V: TRBV5-1
length: 15
CDR3: CASSPGRGRVDGYTF

J: TRBJ2-1
V: TRBV10-1
length: 13
CDR3: CASRAGAVDEQFF

J: TRBJ1-3
V: TRBV19
length: 13
CDR3: CASNTNGGNTIYF

J: TRBJ2-1
V: TRBV6-1
length: 15
CDR3: CASSVLAGALDEQFF

J: TRBJ2-3
V: TRBV27
length: 16
CDR3: CASSLSASGVVDTQYF

J: TRBJ1-2
V: TRBV6-5
length: 13
CDR3: CASSHQEGDGYTF

J: TRBJ2-1
V: TRBV5-1
length: 16
CDR3: CASSLGHRDLQHEQFF

J: TRBJ2-1
V: TRBV7-8
length: 14
CDR3: CASSLRGGRNEQFF

J: TRBJ2-3
V: TRBV9
length: 16
CDR3: CASSVDLGPSTDTQYF

J: TRBJ2-3
V: TRBV2
length: 16
CDR3: CASSKRSGGSADTQYF

J: TRBJ2-1
V: TRBV28
length: 14
CDR3: CASSLYYAGNEQFF

J: TRBJ1-4
V: TRBV7-9
length: 14
CDR3: CASSDDRGREKLFF

J: TRBJ2-7
V: TRBV27
length: 15
CDR3: CASSLGQASPYEQYF

J: TRBJ2-1
V: TRBV11-3
length: 18
CDR3: CASSSLSGGGRASNEQFF

J: TRBJ2-2
V: TRBV5-6
length: 14
CDR3: CASSFITATGELFF

J: TRBJ2-1
V: TRBV11-2
length: 16
CDR3: CASSHYRGSSRNEQFF

J: TRBJ1-1
V: TRBV7-9
length: 13
CDR3: CASSFGTNTEAFF

J: TRBJ2-1
V: TRBV27
length: 14
CDR3: CASSSRMNRNEQFF

J: TRBJ1-5
V: TRBV11-2
length: 18
CDR3: CASSRGGQGAGSNQPQHF

J: TRBJ1-6
V: TRBV25-1
length: 16
CDR3: CASSARGGSYNSPLHF

J: TRBJ1-5
V: TRBV11-1
length: 13
CDR3: CASSSMLGQPQHF

J: TRBJ2-5
V: TRBV7-2
length: 15
CDR3: CASSLAAGYQETQYF

J: TRBJ2-7
V: TRBV5-6
length: 13
CDR3: CASTRYGAYEQYF

J: TRBJ2-5
V: TRBV5-1
length: 12
CDR3: CASRGLAETQYF

J: TRBJ1-4
V: TRBV28
length: 14
CDR3: CASSRGGGNEKLFF

J: TRBJ1-5
V: TRBV7-8
length: 14
CDR3: CASSTQGWNQPQHF

J: TRBJ2-3
V: TRBV29-1
length: 17
CDR3: CSVEDRGGTGPPDTQYF

J: TRBJ1-3
V: TRBV13
length: 14
CDR3: CASSPRGSGNTIYF

J: TRBJ2-5
V: TRBV18
length: 14
CDR3: CASSPGLAEETQYF

J: TRBJ1-1
V: TRBV14
length: 15
CDR3: CASSRGGRMNTEAFF

J: TRBJ1-2
V: TRBV30
length: 15
CDR3: CAWSVPGQANYGYTF

J: TRBJ2-1
V: TRBV23-1
length: 12
CDR3: CASSLTSNEQFF

J: TRBJ1-2
V: TRBV7-2
length: 14
CDR3: CASSMAGALYGYTF

J: TRBJ1-4
V: TRBV15
length: 14
CDR3: CATSKGAGELRLFF

J: TRBJ2-3
V: TRBV6-1
length: 13
CDR3: CASTLQYTDTQYF

J: TRBJ2-2
V: TRBV7-2
length: 15
CDR3: CASSPAVIRTGELFF

J: TRBJ2-2
V: TRBV5-1
length: 15
CDR3: CASSTRVTVTGELFF

J: TRBJ2-3
V: TRBV11-3
length: 14
CDR3: CASSLGGTTDTQYF